This TCR beta chain appears in the sequencing data of a study of cytomegalovirus exposure and HLA in healthy donors. Findings of the study overall: Among TCR beta chains, those listed as cytomegalovirus-associated numbered fewer than 200.

Per the germline V gene, CDR1 is LGHNA and CDR2 is YNFKEQ. The J segment lost 2 bases and the V segment lost 1 base, leaving 5 bases of the junction unmatched. The CDR3 covers 16 residues. Concerning this clone: Its antigen is not identified.

Some clones are missing from TCRdb's copy, which holds only in-frame ones; the method was immunoSEQ multiplex PCR. The sample lists 95,000 to 150,000 clones; 70% to 90% were seen once. The receptor was derived from a young woman in good health and CMV-seropositive. The chain combines TRBV4-2 with TRBJ1-2; 9 bases fit TRBD1. The sequenced sample consisted of PBMCs. The CDR3 nucleotides are TGTGCCAGCAGCCAAGGCGGGACAGGGATAAACTATGGCTACACCTTC. Amino acids: CASSQGGTGINYGYTF.